This TCR beta chain derives from a study of control samples from healthy donors and cancer patients. Here immunoSEQ multiplex PCR was the method, and the copy in TCRdb shows in-frame clones only, minus some. The repertoire holds roughly 120,000 clones, with about 95% as singletons. The sequence was collected from a man under 40 in good health. The sequencing input was blood.

This CDR3 is CASRPFPVNTEAFF. The DNA for the CDR3 is TGTGCCAGCAGACCCTTCCCGGTGAACACTGAAGCTTTCTTT. The chain joins TRBV5-6 to TRBJ1-1; no firm D call. The CDR3 has 14 amino acids. Germline V gene data show CDR1 as SGHDT and CDR2 as YYEEEE. The V end lost 5 bases, the J end lost 0 bases, and 11 bases lay between the germline ends. Full variable domain (remainder filled in from reference TRBV5-6 and TRBJ1-1): DAGVTQSPTHLIKTRGQQVTLRCSPKSGHDTVSWYQQALGQGPQFIFQYYEEEERQRGNFPDRFSGHQFPNYSSELNVNALLLGDSALYLCASRPFPVNTEAFFGQGTRLTVV.